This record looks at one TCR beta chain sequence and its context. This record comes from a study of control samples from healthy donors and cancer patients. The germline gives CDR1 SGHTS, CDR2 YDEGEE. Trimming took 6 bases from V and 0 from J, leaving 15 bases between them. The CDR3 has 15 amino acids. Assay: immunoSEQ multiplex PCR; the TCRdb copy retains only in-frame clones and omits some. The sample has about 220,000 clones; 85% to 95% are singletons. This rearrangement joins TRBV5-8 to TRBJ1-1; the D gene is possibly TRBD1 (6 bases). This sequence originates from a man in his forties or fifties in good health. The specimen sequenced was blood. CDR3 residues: CASTNRGLLNTEAFF. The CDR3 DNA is TGTGCCAGCACTAATCGGGGGCTCTTGAACACTGAAGCTTTCTTT.